This T cell receptor (beta chain) was obtained from a study of identical twins. This clonotype appeared many times. Its matching antigen is unknown. Each cDNA held unique molecular identifiers, and template switching gave it a universal primer site. TCRdb fed the 5' RACE reads into MiXCR, producing one record per CDR3 protein. The sample contains 200,000 to 250,000 distinct CDR3 sequences, approximately 7.8% of which appear only once. Germline CDR1 reads SGHRS; CDR2 reads YFSETQ. Trimming took 0 bases from V and 1 from J, leaving 11 bases between them. The length of the CDR3 is 15 residues. Findings of the study overall: Zero-insertion analyses might be partly confounded by invariant T cells like MAIT and iNKT.

These data were also filed under a second study, of yellow fever vaccine responses in identical twins.

The TCR was taken from a woman younger than 30 in good health. Source material: CD8+ T cells sorted from blood. V usage is TRBV5-1 and J usage is TRBJ2-7, with a weak D call TRBD2 (5 bases). DNA of the CDR3: TGCGCCAGCAGCTTGGCGGGAACGGGGTCCTACGAGCAGTACTTC. Translated: CASSLAGTGSYEQYF.